Listed below are T cell receptor beta chains from one sample, sequenced in a study of regulatory T cells in long-lasting Graves disease. From the multiplex PCR reads, TCRdb called clonotypes with MiXCR, one entry per CDR3 protein. The sample has roughly 490,000 distinct CDR3 sequences, under 25% seen once. The sample here was peripheral blood mononuclear cells (PBMCs), taken when the disease was refractory, from a patient treated with antithyroid drugs. The receptors shown here come from a female donor with Graves disease. The CDR3 runs from the conserved cysteine through the conserved F or W. A D gene is named only where the DNA matches it firmly. Clone size is stated in some rows and not others, as once, few, many or a class when expanded.

CDR3: CASSYDFWEQYF
DNA: TGTGCCAGCAGTTACGACTTTTGGGAGCAGTACTTC
V: TRBV6-5
D: .
J: TRBJ2-7
size: few

CDR3: CASSHGRGSNQPQHF
DNA: TGTGCCAGCAGCCATGGTAGGGGGAGCAATCAGCCCCAGCATTTT
V: TRBV3-1
D: .
J: TRBJ1-5
size: .

CDR3: CASSQQTRDRANYGYTF
DNA: TGTGCCAGCAGCCAACAAACCCGGGACAGGGCTAACTATGGCTACACCTTC
V: TRBV3-2
D: .
J: TRBJ1-2
size: .

CDR3: CASSFRWLARGYEQYF
DNA: TGTGCCAGCAGCTTCCGCTGGTTAGCTAGGGGGTACGAGCAGTACTTC
V: TRBV5-8
D: .
J: TRBJ2-7
size: few

CDR3: CASSPGHGTDTQYF
DNA: TGTGCCAGCAGCCCCGGACACGGTACAGATACGCAGTATTTT
V: TRBV7-3
D: .
J: TRBJ2-3
size: .

CDR3: CASGGHPNYGYTF
DNA: TGTGCCAGCGGTGGACATCCCAACTATGGCTACACCTTC
V: TRBV27
D: .
J: TRBJ1-2
size: many

CDR3: CSARVRERGGWETQYF
DNA: TGCAGTGCTAGGGTTCGGGAACGCGGGGGGTGGGAGACCCAGTACTTC
V: TRBV20-1
D: TRBD2
J: TRBJ2-5
size: few

CDR3: CAWSLGEAEAFF
DNA: TGTGCCTGGAGTCTCGGGGAAGCTGAAGCTTTCTTT
V: TRBV30
D: .
J: TRBJ1-1
size: .

CDR3: CASTEAYNEQFF
DNA: TGTGCCAGCACGGAAGCTTACAATGAGCAGTTCTTC
V: TRBV28
D: .
J: TRBJ2-1
size: .

CDR3: CSARGDTGVRGYTF
DNA: TGCAGTGCTAGAGGGGACACGGGGGTCCGCGGCTACACCTTC
V: TRBV20-1
D: .
J: TRBJ1-2
size: many

CDR3: CASTGGSIEHYF
DNA: TGTGCCAGCACGGGGGGGAGCATCGAGCATTACTTC
V: TRBV6-2/TRBV6-3
D: TRBD2
J: TRBJ2-7
size: .

CDR3: CSALGGQGRNTGELFF
DNA: TGCAGTGCCCTAGGGGGGCAGGGCCGAAACACCGGGGAGCTGTTTTTT
V: TRBV20-1
D: .
J: TRBJ2-2
size: .

CDR3: CASSSLAGVGYEQYF
DNA: TGTGCCAGCAGTTCACTAGCGGGGGTGGGCTACGAGCAGTACTTC
V: TRBV28
D: TRBD2
J: TRBJ2-7
size: .

CDR3: CASSQLRGPRNIQYF
DNA: TGTGCCAGCAGCCAACTCCGGGGCCCCCGGAACATTCAGTACTTC
V: TRBV3-1
D: .
J: TRBJ2-4
size: .

CDR3: CASSSRVGGTEAFF
DNA: TGTGCCAGCAGCTCGCGGGTGGGGGGCACTGAAGCTTTCTTT
V: TRBV7-9
D: .
J: TRBJ1-1
size: few

CDR3: CASSLDRGWGNTEAFF
DNA: TGTGCCAGCTCACTGGACAGGGGCTGGGGTAACACTGAAGCTTTCTTT
V: TRBV18
D: TRBD1
J: TRBJ1-1
size: .

CDR3: CASRLEPGTYEQYF
DNA: TGTGCCAGCAGATTAGAGCCAGGGACGTACGAGCAGTACTTC
V: TRBV7-8
D: .
J: TRBJ2-7
size: .

CDR3: CASSGGVAGNTIYF
DNA: TGTGCCAGCAGCGGCGGTGTTGCGGGAAACACCATATATTTT
V: TRBV11-2
D: .
J: TRBJ1-3
size: few

CDR3: CASSLDRDPGNTIYF
DNA: TGTGCCAGCAGCTTAGATAGGGACCCTGGAAACACCATATATTTT
V: TRBV7-2
D: .
J: TRBJ1-3
size: .

CDR3: CASRGQRNYGYTF
DNA: TGTGCCAGCAGAGGACAGCGGAACTATGGCTACACCTTC
V: TRBV2
D: .
J: TRBJ1-2
size: many

CDR3: CASSQDHLRRAFF
DNA: TGTGCCAGCAGCCAAGATCACCTGCGTCGGGCTTTCTTT
V: TRBV3-1
D: .
J: TRBJ1-1
size: .

CDR3: CASSPLGTGSYGYTF
DNA: TGTGCCAGCAGTCCGTTGGGGACAGGGTCCTATGGCTACACCTTC
V: TRBV28
D: TRBD1
J: TRBJ1-2
size: many

CDR3: CASSRHYEQYF
DNA: TGTGCCAGCAGTCGCCATTACGAGCAGTACTTC
V: TRBV28
D: .
J: TRBJ2-7
size: many

CDR3: CASSPDRGIYGYTF
DNA: TGTGCCAGCAGCCCCGACAGGGGGATCTATGGCTACACCTTC
V: TRBV7-2
D: TRBD1
J: TRBJ1-2
size: .

CDR3: CASRAGQGGEQCF
DNA: TGTGCCAGCAGGGCCGGACAGGGGGGCGAGCAGTGCTTC
V: TRBV6-1
D: TRBD1
J: TRBJ2-7
size: .

CDR3: CASSTHDRYTGELFF
DNA: TGTGCCAGCAGCACCCACGACCGATACACCGGGGAGCTGTTTTTT
V: TRBV11-2
D: .
J: TRBJ2-2
size: few

CDR3: CATSDFRWIGAYNEQFF
DNA: TGTGCCACCAGTGATTTTAGATGGATAGGTGCCTACAATGAGCAGTTCTTC
V: TRBV24-1
D: .
J: TRBJ2-1
size: .

CDR3: CASSLRLGSETQYF
DNA: TGTGCCAGCAGCTTACGGTTGGGGTCGGAGACCCAGTACTTC
V: TRBV7-2
D: .
J: TRBJ2-5
size: many

CDR3: CASSEGQIANYGYTF
DNA: TGTGCCAGCTCAGAAGGACAGATAGCTAACTATGGCTACACCTTC
V: TRBV18
D: .
J: TRBJ1-2
size: few

CDR3: CASSVGATGGNYGYTF
DNA: TGTGCCAGCAGCGTAGGGGCGACAGGGGGCAACTATGGCTACACCTTC
V: TRBV9
D: TRBD1
J: TRBJ1-2
size: few

CDR3: CASGTDPTGRWNTEAFF
DNA: TGTGCCAGCGGTACGGACCCGACAGGGCGATGGAACACTGAAGCTTTCTTT
V: TRBV2
D: TRBD1
J: TRBJ1-1
size: many

CDR3: CASSMVDQPQHF
DNA: TGTGCCAGCAGCATGGTTGATCAGCCCCAGCATTTT
V: TRBV7-2
D: .
J: TRBJ1-5
size: .

CDR3: CASGRPPSPLHF
DNA: TGTGCCAGCGGGCGGCCCCCTTCACCCCTCCACTTT
V: TRBV2
D: .
J: TRBJ1-6
size: many

CDR3: CASSMTLYEQYF
DNA: TGCGCCAGCAGTATGACGCTCTACGAGCAGTACTTC
V: TRBV10-2
D: .
J: TRBJ2-7
size: .

CDR3: CASSRSGTTEAFF
DNA: TGTGCCAGTAGTCGCTCCGGGACGACTGAAGCTTTCTTT
V: TRBV19
D: .
J: TRBJ1-1
size: few

CDR3: CASSFGDRLNTEAFF
DNA: TGTGCCAGCAGTTTTGGGGACCGCTTGAACACTGAAGCTTTCTTT
V: TRBV28
D: .
J: TRBJ1-1
size: many

CDR3: CASSLAVAGGTYEQYF
DNA: TGTGCCAGCAGCTTAGCCGTAGCGGGAGGGACCTACGAGCAGTACTTC
V: TRBV7-2
D: TRBD2
J: TRBJ2-7
size: many

CDR3: CASSSGTLMNTGELFF
DNA: TGTGCCAGCAGCTCCGGGACGCTGATGAACACCGGGGAGCTGTTTTTT
V: TRBV11-3
D: .
J: TRBJ2-2
size: few

CDR3: CASSLMGHTEAFF
DNA: TGTGCCAGCAGTTTAATGGGGCACACTGAAGCTTTCTTT
V: TRBV27
D: .
J: TRBJ1-1
size: many

CDR3: CASSLVGGPYGGELFF
DNA: TGTGCCAGCAGCTTAGTGGGAGGGCCGTATGGCGGGGAGCTGTTTTTT
V: TRBV11-2
D: TRBD2
J: TRBJ2-2
size: few